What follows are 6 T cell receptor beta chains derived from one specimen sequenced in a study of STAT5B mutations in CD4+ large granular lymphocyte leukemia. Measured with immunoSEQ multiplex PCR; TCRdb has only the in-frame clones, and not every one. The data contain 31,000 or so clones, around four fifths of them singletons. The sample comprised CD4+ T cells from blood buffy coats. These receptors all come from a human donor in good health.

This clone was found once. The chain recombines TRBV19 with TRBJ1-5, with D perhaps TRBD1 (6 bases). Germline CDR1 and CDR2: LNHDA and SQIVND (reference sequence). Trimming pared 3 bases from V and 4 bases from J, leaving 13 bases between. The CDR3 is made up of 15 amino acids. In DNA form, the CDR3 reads TGTGCCAGTAGTATGGGGACAACCCAAAATCAGCCCCAGCATTTT. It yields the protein CASSMGTTQNQPQHF.

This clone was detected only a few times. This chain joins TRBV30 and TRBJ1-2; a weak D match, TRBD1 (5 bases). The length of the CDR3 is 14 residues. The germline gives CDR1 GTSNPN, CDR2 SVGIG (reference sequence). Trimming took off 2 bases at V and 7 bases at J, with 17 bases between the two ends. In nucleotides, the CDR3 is TGTGCCTGGAGTCCAACGGCCAGGGAGTCTGGCTACACCTTC. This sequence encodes CAWSPTARESGYTF.

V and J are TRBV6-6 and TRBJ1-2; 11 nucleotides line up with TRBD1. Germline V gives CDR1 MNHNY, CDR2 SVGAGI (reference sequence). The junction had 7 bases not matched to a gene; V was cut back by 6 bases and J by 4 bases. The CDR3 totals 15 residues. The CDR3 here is CASSSWGTGGYGYTF. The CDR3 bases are TGTGCCAGCAGCTCGTGGGGGACAGGGGGCTATGGCTACACCTTC.

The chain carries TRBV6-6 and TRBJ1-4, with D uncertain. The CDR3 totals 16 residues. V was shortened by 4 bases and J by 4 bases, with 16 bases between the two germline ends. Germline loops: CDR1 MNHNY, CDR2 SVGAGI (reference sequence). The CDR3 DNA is TGTGCCAGCAGTTCCCCGGAGTCCAGGCATAATGAAAAACTGTTTTTT. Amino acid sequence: CASSSPESRHNEKLFF.

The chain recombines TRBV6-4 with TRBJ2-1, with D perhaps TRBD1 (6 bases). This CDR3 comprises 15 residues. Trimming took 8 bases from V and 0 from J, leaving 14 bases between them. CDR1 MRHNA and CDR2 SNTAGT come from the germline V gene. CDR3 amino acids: CASHETGSSYNEQFF. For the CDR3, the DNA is TGTGCCAGCCACGAAACAGGGAGCTCCTACAATGAGCAGTTCTTC.

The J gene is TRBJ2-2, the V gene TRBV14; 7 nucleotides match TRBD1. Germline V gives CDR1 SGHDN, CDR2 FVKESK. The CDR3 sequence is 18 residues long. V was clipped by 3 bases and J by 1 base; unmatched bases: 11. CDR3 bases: TGTGCCAGCAGCCAGGAGCGTCCGGGACAGATGAACACCGGGGAGCTGTTTTTT. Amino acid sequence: CASSQERPGQMNTGELFF.